This T cell receptor (beta chain) was sequenced in a study of T cells in Graves' hyperthyroidism and ophthalmopathy (dated by TCRdb to between 2018 and 2021). Some background on the complete study: To identify distinguishing TCR V-J signatures, a discovery cohort of about 100 patients was used, comprising 40 to 45 with Graves' ophthalmopathy and 57 with stable Graves' hyperthyroidism. The study also compared thyroid tissue and blood T-cell repertoires from more than 5 Graves' hyperthyroidism patients. An independent validation cohort of under 20 hyperthyroidism patients and 17 patients who later progressed to ophthalmopathy tested prospective prediction of ophthalmopathy. For training and testing, the 100 or so patients in the discovery cohort were randomly divided in a 7:3 ratio. The paper reports TCR Vbeta CDR3 sequencing of fewer than 150 peripheral blood samples: around 45 ophthalmopathy, roughly 74 hyperthyroidism and about 17 progressor patients. After sampling, hyperthyroidism patients received methimazole starting at 30 mg daily, and ophthalmopathy patients received high-dose intravenous methylprednisolone.

Comments on this clonotype: Its specific antigen is unknown. It has no much larger one-base neighbor in the sample; base qualities were not kept.

The TCR beta CDR3 regions were amplified from RNA transcripts. The TCR CDR3 was subjected to a first round of RT-PCR using the HTBI primer set and the Qiagen OneStep RT-PCR kit. A second multiplex PCR round built the libraries, followed by size selection and purification. Paired-end sequencing of the libraries was performed with 100 bp reads on an Illumina HiSeq2000. The original pipeline was this. SOAPnuke was used to process the raw data, removing reads that contained adapters or uncalled bases, had a mean Phred below 15, or lacked an exact match to the constant primer or identifier. COPE v1.2.5 was used to merge high-quality paired reads, and clonotypes were defined as unique nucleotide sequences. Clonotypes were aligned to IMGT TRBV, TRBD and TRBJ reference segments using MiTCR v1.1. The analysis included only V-J combinations with a frequency above 0.0001, which together covered around 99% of the repertoires. A TCS score was defined as the ratio between F50 (clonal expansion) and ExV (chaos), using BLOSUM62-based TCRdist between CDR3 peptides within each V-J. Welch's t-statistics and random forest reduced around 520 V-J features to about 12, which were used in a naive Bayes classifier (R e1071). The public reads were run again by TCRdb, first through fastp at Q25 and then through MiXCR, and only productive beta chains were kept. Rows with one shared CDR3 protein collapse into an entry with the most common genes and DNA. TCRdb's processing, not the study's, gives the V and J calls here. This sample has 600,000 or so distinct CDR3 sequences in its table, and 46% of those were observed once. 6.5% to 9% of the sample is taken by the ten largest.

Stable Graves' hyperthyroidism was defined as no progression to ophthalmopathy during 18 months of follow-up. The hyperthyroidism patients were between 18 and 65 years old and newly diagnosed, with a disease duration of less than 2 months. Exclusion was applied to patients with uncontrolled infections, other autoimmune diseases, pregnancy or lactation. Diagnoses were based on clinical symptoms, serum thyroxine and TRAb, thyroid ultrasound and orbital computed tomography. Total RNA was extracted with Trizol reagent, and quality was checked on an Agilent 2100 Bioanalyzer. What the research found in general, with its limitations: A model built on a 13 V-J signature distinguished ophthalmopathy from stable hyperthyroidism, reaching 85% to 90% sensitivity and 81.08% specificity in cross-validation and 80%/75% in testing. Most expanded thyroid clonotypes (frequency above 0.001) were also found in blood, which suggests that blood repertoires may mirror thyroid immune responses. During validation, the model predicted progression to ophthalmopathy a median of around 7 months ahead of onset, with 60% to 71% sensitivity and 72% to 80% specificity. Sample size was not statistically predetermined, and blinding of investigators to group allocation was not performed.

V is shortened by 6 bases, J by 0 bases, and the region joining them spans 14 bases. The germline V gene (reference sequence) specifies LNHNV as CDR1 and YYDKDF as CDR2. From the cysteine through the phenylalanine, the CDR3 covers 16 amino acids. Only the CDR3 DNA is retained, 48 bases long and in frame from the first base. This clonotype originated in a young woman with Graves' hyperthyroidism. Donor details come from another sample of the same person, matched by shared clones. Sequencing input: peripheral blood or thyroid tissue (not recorded which). The rearrangement combines TRBV15 with TRBJ2-2; TRBD2 could be the D gene, as 6 bases match. The DNA sequence is given as TGTGCCACCAGTCTCGGCGGGACGGCGAACACCGGGGAGCTGTTTTTT. It encodes CATSLGGTANTGELFF.